The next 26 T cell receptor beta chains were all read from a single sample in a study of CD8 T cells in ankylosing spondylitis. TCRdb ran MiXCR on the 5' RACE reads and lists one entry per CDR3 protein. The sample contains some 130,000 distinct CDR3 sequences, more than 5.5% of which appear only once. The sequencing sample was made of blood, either unsorted or a sorted T cell fraction (not recorded which). The source is a female donor with ankylosing spondylitis or in good health (not recorded which).

This clonotype has at least ten counts. V usage is TRBV7-2 and J usage is TRBJ2-3, with a weak D call TRBD2 (7 bases). This CDR3 contains 14 residues. The germline V gene encodes CDR1 SGHTA and CDR2 FQGNSA. The ends were cut back, 3 bases at V and 5 bases at J, with 12 bases in the middle. CDR3 region: CASSLGGALDTQYF. The CDR3 coding sequence is TGTGCCAGCAGCTTGGGGGGGGCCCTAGATACGCAGTATTTT. Supplemented by reference TRBV7-2 and TRBJ2-3, the full variable domain reads GAGVSQSPSNKVTEKGKDVELRCDPISGHTALYWYRQSLGQGLEFLIYFQGNSAPDKSGLPSDRFSAERTGGSVSTLTIQRTQQEDSAVYLCASSLGGALDTQYFGPGTRLTVL.

This clonotype was seen repeatedly, ten times or more. V usage is TRBV5-1 and J usage is TRBJ2-1, with D unresolved. Trimming took off 0 bases at V and 5 bases at J, with 3 bases between the two ends. In germline, CDR1 is SGHRS, CDR2 YFSETQ. This CDR3 has 12 amino acids. The CDR3 region has the DNA TGCGCCAGCAGCTTGGACGACAATGAGCAGTTCTTC. Protein sequence: CASSLDDNEQFF.

This clonotype was counted many times. This sequence joins TRBV3-1 and TRBJ2-2; TRBD1 or TRBD2 may be the D gene (5 bases each). Trimming shortened V by 3 bases and J by 4 bases, and 9 bases separated the two germline ends. This CDR3 contains 14 residues. The V gene's germline CDR1 is LGHDT and CDR2 YNNKEL (reference sequence). CDR3: CASSQRGATGELFF. CDR3 coding DNA: TGTGCCAGCAGCCAGCGAGGGGCCACCGGGGAGCTGTTTTTT. Based on the CDR3 plus reference TRBV3-1 and TRBJ2-2, the full variable domain is DTAVSQTPKYLVTQMGNDKSIKCEQNLGHDTMYWYKQDSKKFLKIMFSYNNKELIINETVPNRFSPKSPDKAHLNLHINSLELGDSAVYFCASSQRGATGELFFGEGSRLTVL.

This clonotype was counted many times. The chain links TRBV6-5 to TRBJ2-5, with TRBD1 as a possible D gene (6 bases). CDR1 is MNHEY, CDR2 SVGAGI, per germline. The CDR3 totals 14 residues. Between the trimmed V and J ends, which lost 0 bases and 5 bases, there was a span of 10 bases. The CDR3 DNA reads as TGTGCCAGCAGTTACTCTCAGGGGCAGGAGACCCAGTACTTC. As protein: CASSYSQGQETQYF.

This chain joins TRBV10-3 and TRBJ1-2; possible D gene TRBD1, 5 bases. V dropped 0 bases and J dropped 8 bases, with 13 bases sitting between them. Germline V CDR1 and CDR2: ENHRY, SYGVKD. This CDR3 comprises 14 residues. The CDR3 DNA is TGTGCCATCAGTGAGTCGAAGGCAGGGTTCGGCTACACCTTC. This codes for CAISESKAGFGYTF.

This clonotype turned up a few times. The rearrangement links TRBV7-2 to TRBJ1-1; 10 bases map to TRBD1. CDR3 length: 12 residues. The V gene's germline CDR1 is SGHTA and CDR2 FQGNSA. Trimming cost V 5 bases and J 10 bases; bases outside gene matches: 4. CDR3 residues: CASSPDRGRAFF. The DNA of the CDR3 is TGTGCCAGCAGCCCCGACAGGGGGCGAGCTTTCTTT.

In this sample, this clonotype turned up many times. This chain links TRBV5-1 with TRBJ2-5; 10 bases fit TRBD2. This CDR3 is 16 amino acids long. V shed 0 bases and J 5 bases; nucleotides not matched to a gene: 7. CDR1 is SGHRS and CDR2 is YFSETQ in the germline V gene. The DNA for the CDR3 is TGCGCCAGCAGCTTGGCGCCTAGCGGGGGACTGGAGACCCAGTACTTC. This encodes CASSLAPSGGLETQYF. Full variable domain (outside the CDR3, taken from reference TRBV5-1 and TRBJ2-5): KAGVTQTPRYLIKTRGQQVTLSCSPISGHRSVSWYQQTPGQGLQFLFEYFSETQRNKGNFPGRFSGRQFSNSRSEMNVSTLELGDSALYLCASSLAPSGGLETQYFGPGTRLLVL.

In this sample, this clonotype turned up many times. The chain employs TRBV4-1 and TRBJ1-1; D is undetermined. This CDR3 has 15 amino acids. In germline, CDR1 is MGHRA, CDR2 YSYEKL. The V end was cut by 2 bases, the J end by 1 base, with 11 bases between. The CDR3, as DNA: TGCGCCAGCAGCCAACAGCCCGGCTCGAACACTGAAGCTTTCTTT. This codes for CASSQQPGSNTEAFF.

This clonotype has at least ten counts. The chain employs TRBV6-5 and TRBJ2-3; 8 nucleotides align to TRBD2. The trim removed 2 bases at V and 1 base at J, leaving 8 bases unmatched. This CDR3 spans 17 amino acids. Germline V gives CDR1 MNHEY, CDR2 SVGAGI. CDR3 sequence (DNA): TGTGCCAGCAGTTACCGCGGGGGGAGCCAAGGCACAGATACGCAGTATTTT. This translates into CASSYRGGSQGTDTQYF.

This clonotype was counted many times. CDR3 sequence (DNA): TGTGCCAGCAGCCAAGGGGCCCTCAATTCACCCCTCCACTTT. This translates into CASSQGALNSPLHF. This chain connects TRBV3-1 to TRBJ1-6; D remains unclear. There are 14 residues in the CDR3. The V end was cut by 1 base, the J end by 7 bases, with 8 bases between. Germline values: CDR1 LGHDT, CDR2 YNNKEL (reference sequence).

This clonotype was observed a few times. A much larger clone differs by one base, so this may be a read error. The chain combines TRBV20-1 with TRBJ2-1; 9 bases map to TRBD2. Germline V gene data show CDR1 as DFQATT and CDR2 as SNEGSKA (reference sequence). The CDR3 has 19 amino acids. CDR3: CCARDIKSVPAGGYNEQFF. CDR3 sequence (DNA): TGCTGTGCTAGAGATATTAAATCGGTTCCAGCGGGGGGCTACAATGAGCAGTTCTTC.

This clonotype has a count of ten or more. The CDR3, as DNA: TGTGCCAGCCTTGGGGCGGGGGCCGTCACAGATACGCAGTATTTT. It translates to CASLGAGAVTDTQYF. The chain couples TRBV6-2 or TRBV6-3 to TRBJ2-3; D might be TRBD2 (7 bases). V dropped 8 bases and J dropped 2 bases, with 17 bases sitting between them. The CDR3 totals 15 residues. The germline V gene encodes CDR1 MNHEY and CDR2 SVGEGT.

The genes are TRBV5-1 and TRBJ1-1; D possibly corresponds to TRBD1 (5 bases). The germline V gene encodes CDR1 SGHRS and CDR2 YFSETQ. Trimming removed 1 base at V and 4 bases at J, with 14 bases between. CDR3 size: 15 residues. In DNA, the CDR3 is TGCGCCAGCAGCTTGAACGACGGGGGTAGCACTGAAGCTTTCTTT. It specifies CASSLNDGGSTEAFF.

This clonotype was seen repeatedly, ten times or more. V usage is TRBV18 and J usage is TRBJ1-2; 10 bases align to TRBD1. Germline V lookup: CDR1 KGHSH, CDR2 LQKENI. V gave up 3 bases and J gave up 5 bases; unmatched junction bases: 3. The CDR3 has 14 residues. CDR3 sequence: CASSPGTGEYGYTF. The CDR3 coding sequence is TGTGCCAGCTCACCGGGGACAGGGGAATATGGCTACACCTTC.

This clonotype was detected many times. The chain couples TRBV20-1 to TRBJ2-1; D unclear. Trimming left V 3 bases short and J 3 bases short, with 15 bases between. From germline, CDR1 is DFQATT and CDR2 SNEGSKA (reference sequence). This CDR3 region has 15 residues. The CDR3 spells CSASPRATDYNEQFF. For the CDR3, the DNA is TGCAGTGCTAGCCCGAGAGCCACTGACTACAATGAGCAGTTCTTC.

This clonotype came up many times. The V call is TRBV4-1, the J call TRBJ2-3, with TRBD1 identical over 7 bases. Trimming removed 4 bases from V and 4 bases from J; junction bases left unmatched: 8. This CDR3 has 15 amino acids. Germline CDR1 and CDR2: MGHRA and YSYEKL. The CDR3 is CASSPNRGRSDTQYF. The CDR3 DNA sequence: TGCGCCAGCAGCCCTAACAGGGGACGATCAGATACGCAGTATTTT.

This clonotype was counted many times. V gene TRBV5-1 combines with J gene TRBJ2-7; TRBD1 matches at 7 bases. Per germline, CDR1 SGHRS and CDR2 YFSETQ. The V segment lost 7 bases and the J segment 4 bases; nucleotides outside the gene matches: 11. This CDR3 has 14 residues. CDR3 amino acids: CASCAGTAIYEQYF. The CDR3 nucleotides read TGCGCCAGCTGCGCCGGGACAGCGATATACGAGCAGTACTTC.

This clonotype was recorded many times. The CDR3 sequence is CASMFVGASYNEQFF. Here the CDR3 DNA reads TGTGCCAGCATGTTTGTGGGGGCCTCCTACAATGAGCAGTTCTTC. The V call is TRBV6-5, the J call TRBJ2-1; perhaps TRBD1 as D (6 bases). The CDR3 runs 15 residues. CDR1 MNHEY and CDR2 SVGAGI come from the germline V gene. Trimming stripped 7 bases from V and 0 bases from J, with 13 bases between.

In this sample, this clonotype turned up many times. The rearrangement uses TRBV6-5 and TRBJ1-3; D not certain. CDR3 length: 14 residues. The germline CDR1 and CDR2 sequences are MNHEY and SVGAGI. Trimming left V 0 bases short and J 0 bases short, with 3 bases between. The CDR3: CASSYSSSGNTIYF. The CDR3 DNA reads as TGTGCCAGCAGTTACTCGAGCTCTGGAAACACCATATATTTT.

This clonotype has ten or more counts. This chain connects TRBV5-1 to TRBJ1-1, with unresolved D. CDR1 and CDR2 (germline): SGHRS, YFSETQ. V lost 0 bases and J lost 5, with 17 bases in between. The CDR3 length is 16 residues. CDR3 DNA: TGCGCCAGCAGCTTGGTTGGTACGGGCTTGGGGACTGAAGCTTTCTTT. It codes for CASSLVGTGLGTEAFF.

This clonotype was counted at least ten times. The rearrangement links TRBV7-3 to TRBJ1-3; unclear D gene. The CDR3 spans 13 residues. Trimming took off 8 bases at V and 2 bases at J, with 10 bases between the two ends. The germline V gene has CDR1 SGHTA and CDR2 FQGTGA. The chain's CDR3 is CASSPDPGNTIYF. The CDR3, as DNA: TGTGCCAGCTCCCCGGACCCTGGAAACACCATATATTTT.

This clonotype has at least ten counts. The DNA for the CDR3 is TGTGCCAGCAGTCTTACATCGGGTATCGGAAACACCATATATTTT. Its protein is CASSLTSGIGNTIYF. The chain links TRBV7-3 to TRBJ1-3; D remains unclear. The CDR3 spans 15 residues. CDR1 and CDR2 from the germline V gene are SGHTA and FQGTGA. V lost 6 bases, J lost 4 bases, and 16 bases lay in between.

In its sample, this clonotype was seen many times. The rearrangement uses TRBV20-1 and TRBJ1-5, with a possible D match to TRBD1 (6 bases). The CDR3 totals 14 residues. Germline V gene data show CDR1 as DFQATT and CDR2 as SNEGSKA (reference sequence). V gave up 2 bases and J gave up 7 bases, with 15 bases separating them. The CDR3 here is CSARPRTVGQPQHF. In DNA form, the CDR3 reads TGCAGTGCTAGACCGCGGACAGTTGGACAGCCCCAGCATTTT.

This clonotype was counted ten times or more. This chain joins TRBV6-5 and TRBJ2-7; D gene ambiguous. Germline V gene sequence: CDR1 MNHEY, CDR2 SVGAGI. The CDR3 has 12 amino acids. V was cut by 7 bases and J by 7 bases, with 14 bases left in between. The CDR3 region is CASTEGKREQYF. The CDR3 nucleotides are TGTGCCAGCACCGAAGGGAAAAGAGAGCAGTACTTC.

This clonotype was found many times. This rearrangement joins TRBV5-1 to TRBJ2-3; 10 bases match TRBD1. The V gene end was trimmed by 4 bases and the J gene end by 2 bases; junction bases not matched to a gene: 4. CDR3 length: 15 amino acids. The germline V gene has CDR1 SGHRS and CDR2 YFSETQ. This CDR3 reads CASSPGTGATDTQYF. The CDR3 DNA follows: TGCGCCAGCAGCCCCGGGACAGGGGCCACAGATACGCAGTATTTT. Full variable domain (missing parts from reference TRBV5-1 and TRBJ2-3): KAGVTQTPRYLIKTRGQQVTLSCSPISGHRSVSWYQQTPGQGLQFLFEYFSETQRNKGNFPGRFSGRQFSNSRSEMNVSTLELGDSALYLCASSPGTGATDTQYFGPGTRLTVL.

This clonotype was detected ten times or more. The chain is built from TRBV6-6 and TRBJ1-2, with 8 bases that match TRBD1. This CDR3 has 13 amino acids. The V and J ends lost 6 bases and 6 bases, in that order; junction bases with no gene match: 6. Germline CDR1 MNHNY, CDR2 SVGAGI (reference sequence). The CDR3 nucleotides are TGTGCCAGCAGAAGCCCGACAGGGGATGGCTACACCTTC. Its protein product is CASRSPTGDGYTF.